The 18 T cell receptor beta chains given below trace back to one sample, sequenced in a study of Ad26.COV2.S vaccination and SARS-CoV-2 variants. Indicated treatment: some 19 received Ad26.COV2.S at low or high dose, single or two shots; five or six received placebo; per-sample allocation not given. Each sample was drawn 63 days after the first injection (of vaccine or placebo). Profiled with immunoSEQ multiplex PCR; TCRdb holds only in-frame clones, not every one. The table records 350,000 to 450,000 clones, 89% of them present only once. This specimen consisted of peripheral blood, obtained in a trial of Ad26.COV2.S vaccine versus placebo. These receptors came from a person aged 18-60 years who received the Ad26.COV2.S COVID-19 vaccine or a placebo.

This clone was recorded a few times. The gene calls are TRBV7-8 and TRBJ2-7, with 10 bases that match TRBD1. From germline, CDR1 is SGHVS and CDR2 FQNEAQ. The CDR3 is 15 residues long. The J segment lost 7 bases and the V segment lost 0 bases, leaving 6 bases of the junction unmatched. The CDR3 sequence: CASSLAGTGVGEQYF. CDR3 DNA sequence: TGTGCCAGCAGCTTAGCCGGGACAGGGGTCGGAGAGCAGTACTTC.

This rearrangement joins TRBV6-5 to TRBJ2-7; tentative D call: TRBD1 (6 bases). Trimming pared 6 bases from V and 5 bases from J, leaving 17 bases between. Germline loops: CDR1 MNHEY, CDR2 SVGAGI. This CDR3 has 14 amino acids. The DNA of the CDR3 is TGTGCCAGCAGCGCCTGGACAGTCGGCAACGAGCAGTACTTC. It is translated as CASSAWTVGNEQYF.

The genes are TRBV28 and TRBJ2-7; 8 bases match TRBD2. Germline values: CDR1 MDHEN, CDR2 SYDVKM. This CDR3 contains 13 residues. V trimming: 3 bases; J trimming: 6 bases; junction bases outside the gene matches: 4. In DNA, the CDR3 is TGTGCCAGCAGTTTCGCGGGAGGAAGCGAGCAGTACTTC. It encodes CASSFAGGSEQYF.

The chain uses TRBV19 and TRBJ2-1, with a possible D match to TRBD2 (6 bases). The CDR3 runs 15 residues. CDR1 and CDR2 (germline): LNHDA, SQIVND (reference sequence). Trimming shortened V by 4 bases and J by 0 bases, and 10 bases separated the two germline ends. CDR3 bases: TGTGCCAGTAGTAAGCGGGCTAGCTCCTACAATGAGCAGTTCTTC. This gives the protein CASSKRASSYNEQFF. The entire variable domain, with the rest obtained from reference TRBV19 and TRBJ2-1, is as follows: DGGITQSPKYLFRKEGQNVTLSCEQNLNHDAMYWYRQDPGQGLRLIYYSQIVNDFQKGDIAEGYSVSREKKESFPLTVTSAQKNPTAFYLCASSKRASSYNEQFFGPGTRLTVL.

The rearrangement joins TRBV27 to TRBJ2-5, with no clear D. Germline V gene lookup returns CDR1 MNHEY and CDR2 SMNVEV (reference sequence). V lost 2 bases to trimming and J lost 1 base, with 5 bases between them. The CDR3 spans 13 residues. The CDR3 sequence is CASSLGIQETQYF. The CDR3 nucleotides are TGTGCCAGCAGTTTAGGGATCCAAGAGACCCAGTACTTC.

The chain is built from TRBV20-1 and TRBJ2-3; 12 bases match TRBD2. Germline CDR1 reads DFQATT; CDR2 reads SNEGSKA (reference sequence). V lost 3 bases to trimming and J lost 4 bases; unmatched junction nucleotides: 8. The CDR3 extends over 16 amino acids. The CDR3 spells CSASPASGRGADTQYF. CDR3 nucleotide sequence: TGCAGTGCTAGTCCGGCTAGCGGGAGGGGGGCAGATACGCAGTATTTT.

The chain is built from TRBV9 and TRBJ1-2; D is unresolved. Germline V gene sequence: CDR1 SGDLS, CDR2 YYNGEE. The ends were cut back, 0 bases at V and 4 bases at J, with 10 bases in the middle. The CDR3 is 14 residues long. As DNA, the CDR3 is TGTGCCAGCAGCGTAGCTGTGTGGGGCTATGGCTACACCTTC. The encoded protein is CASSVAVWGYGYTF.

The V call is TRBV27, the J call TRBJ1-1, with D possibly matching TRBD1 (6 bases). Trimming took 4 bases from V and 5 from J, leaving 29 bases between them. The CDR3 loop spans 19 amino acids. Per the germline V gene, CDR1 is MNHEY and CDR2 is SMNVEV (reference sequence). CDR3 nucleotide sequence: TGTGCCAGCAGTTACTCCGGGGGGCTGGCGATCGCCCCGGGGACTGAAGCTTTCTTT. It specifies CASSYSGGLAIAPGTEAFF.

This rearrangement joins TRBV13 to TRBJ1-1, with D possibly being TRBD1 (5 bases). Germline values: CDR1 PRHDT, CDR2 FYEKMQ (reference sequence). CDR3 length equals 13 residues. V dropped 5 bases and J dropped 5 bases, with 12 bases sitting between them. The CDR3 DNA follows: TGTGCCAGCAGCCCACAGGAAGAAACTGAAGCTTTCTTT. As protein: CASSPQEETEAFF.

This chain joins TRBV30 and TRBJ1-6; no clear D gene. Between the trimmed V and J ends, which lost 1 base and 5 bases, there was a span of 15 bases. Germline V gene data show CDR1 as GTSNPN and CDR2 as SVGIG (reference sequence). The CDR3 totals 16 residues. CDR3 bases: TGTGCCTGGAGTGATCGGGGAGCCCTTAATAATTCACCCCTCCACTTT. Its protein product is CAWSDRGALNNSPLHF.

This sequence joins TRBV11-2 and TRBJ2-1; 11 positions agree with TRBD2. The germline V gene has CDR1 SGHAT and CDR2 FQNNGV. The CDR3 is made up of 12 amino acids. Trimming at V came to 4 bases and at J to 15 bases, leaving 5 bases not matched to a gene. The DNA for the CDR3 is TGTGCCAGCAGCTGGGGGACTAGCGGTGTGTTCTTC. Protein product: CASSWGTSGVFF.

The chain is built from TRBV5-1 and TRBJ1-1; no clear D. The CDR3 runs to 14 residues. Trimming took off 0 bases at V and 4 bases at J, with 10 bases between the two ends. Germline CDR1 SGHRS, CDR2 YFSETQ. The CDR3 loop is CASSLEWHLTEAFF. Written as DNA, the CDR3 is TGCGCCAGCAGCTTGGAGTGGCACCTCACTGAAGCTTTCTTT.

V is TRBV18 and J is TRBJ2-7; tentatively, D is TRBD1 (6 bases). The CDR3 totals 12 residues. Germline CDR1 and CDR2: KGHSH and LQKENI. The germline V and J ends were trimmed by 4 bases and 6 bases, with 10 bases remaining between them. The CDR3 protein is CASSQDSAEQYF. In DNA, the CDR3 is TGTGCCAGCTCACAGGACAGTGCCGAGCAGTACTTC.

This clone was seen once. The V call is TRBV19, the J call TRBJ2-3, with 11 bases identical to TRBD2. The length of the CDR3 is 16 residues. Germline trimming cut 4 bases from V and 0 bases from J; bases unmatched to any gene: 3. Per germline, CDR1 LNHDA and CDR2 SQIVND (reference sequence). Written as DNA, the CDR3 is TGTGCCAGTAGTAAGGGGACTAGCGGTAGCACAGATACGCAGTATTTT. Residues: CASSKGTSGSTDTQYF.

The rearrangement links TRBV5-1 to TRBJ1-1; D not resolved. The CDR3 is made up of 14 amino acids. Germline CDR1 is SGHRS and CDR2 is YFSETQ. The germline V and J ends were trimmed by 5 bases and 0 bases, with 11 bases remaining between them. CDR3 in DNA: TGCGCCAGCAGAGGCGGCGGAGTGAACACTGAAGCTTTCTTT. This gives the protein CASRGGGVNTEAFF.

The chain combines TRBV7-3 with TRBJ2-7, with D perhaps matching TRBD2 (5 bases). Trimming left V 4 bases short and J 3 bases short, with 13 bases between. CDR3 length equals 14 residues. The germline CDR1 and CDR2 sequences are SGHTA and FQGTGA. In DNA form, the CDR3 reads TGTGCCAGCAGCTCCGGAGTGAGCGGCTACGAGCAGTACTTC. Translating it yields CASSSGVSGYEQYF. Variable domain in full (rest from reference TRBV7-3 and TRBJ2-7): GAGVSQTPSNKVTEKGKYVELRCDPISGHTALYWYRQSLGQGPEFLIYFQGTGAADDSGLPNDRFFAVRPEGSVSTLKIQRTERGDSAVYLCASSSGVSGYEQYFGPGTRLTVT.

The CDR3 DNA reads as TGTGCCAGCAGTCCTTATCCGCAGAGATATGGCTACACCTTC. As protein: CASSPYPQRYGYTF. The V and J genes are TRBV28 and TRBJ1-2; D remains ambiguous. Deletions cut 5 bases from V and 5 bases from J, with 15 bases between. Germline V lookup: CDR1 MDHEN, CDR2 SYDVKM. CDR3 length equals 14 residues.

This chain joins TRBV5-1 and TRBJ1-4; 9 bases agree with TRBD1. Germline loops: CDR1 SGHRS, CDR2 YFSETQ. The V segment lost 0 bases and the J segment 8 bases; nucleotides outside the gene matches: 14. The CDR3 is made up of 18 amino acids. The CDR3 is CASSLGTGGVTGIEKLFF. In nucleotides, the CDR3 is TGCGCCAGCAGCTTGGGAACAGGGGGCGTTACGGGGATCGAAAAACTGTTTTTT.